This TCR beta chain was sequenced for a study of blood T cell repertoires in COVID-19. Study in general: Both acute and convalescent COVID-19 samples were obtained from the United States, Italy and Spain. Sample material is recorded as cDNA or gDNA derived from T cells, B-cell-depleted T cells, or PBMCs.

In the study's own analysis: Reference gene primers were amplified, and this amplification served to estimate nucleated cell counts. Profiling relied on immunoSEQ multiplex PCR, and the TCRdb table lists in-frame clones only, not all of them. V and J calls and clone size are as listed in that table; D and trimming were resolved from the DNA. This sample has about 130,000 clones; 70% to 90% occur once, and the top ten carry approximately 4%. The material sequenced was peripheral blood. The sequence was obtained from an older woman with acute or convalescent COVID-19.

Written as DNA, the CDR3 is TGTGCCACCAGTGATCCAGGGCTCGGAAACACCATATATTTT. It is translated as CATSDPGLGNTIYF. The chain combines TRBV24-1 with TRBJ1-3, with D perhaps matching TRBD1 (5 bases). The germline V and J ends were trimmed by 3 bases and 4 bases, with 9 bases remaining between them. The CDR3 runs 14 residues. Germline-derived CDR1 and CDR2 are KGHDR and SFDVKD.